What follows are 17 T cell receptor beta chains derived from one specimen sequenced in a study of vaccination and CD4 T cells after COVID-19 (dated by TCRdb to 2022 to 2024). The treatment or condition label here, explained by the study, means: approximately 9-day PBMC culture with coronavirus spike peptide pools or control peptides (ViraFEST assay). The antigens of these receptors remain unknown. Library preparation was by PCR. The instrument was an Illumina iSeq 100. DNA from cultured CD4+ T cells underwent TCR sequencing with the Oncomine TCR Beta short-read assay at the Johns Hopkins FTIC core. The raw public data were reprocessed by TCRdb itself: fastp quality trimming at Q25, MiXCR clonotype calling, in-frame beta chains only. Each CDR3 protein appears once, grouped with its most common genes and DNA. Across this sample there are about 7,100 distinct CDR3 sequences, with roughly 64% seen only once. The ten most abundant clones make up 22% of the sample.

The sample taken for sequencing was CD4+ T cells from blood, cultured in vitro. These receptors came from a human donor who had recovered from COVID-19.

CDR3 sequence: CASSPVLGRGHYGYTF. The CDR3 region has the DNA TGTGCCAGCAGCCCAGTGTTGGGCAGGGGGCACTATGGCTACACCTTC. The rearrangement links TRBV6-1 to TRBJ1-2; 8 bases align to TRBD1. CDR3 size: 16 residues. CDR1 is MNHNS, CDR2 SASEGT, per germline. V lost 6 bases to trimming and J lost 3 bases; unmatched junction nucleotides: 12.

The chain recombines TRBV15 with TRBJ1-2; D may be TRBD1 (6 bases). Trimming stripped 3 bases from V and 4 bases from J, with 24 bases between. Germline CDR1 is LNHNV and CDR2 is YYDKDF (reference sequence). This CDR3 comprises 18 residues. CDR3 DNA sequence: TGTGCCACCAGCAGCCCGGGGGGGCGTAGGCGTCTATTCTATGGCTACACCTTC. Translating it yields CATSSPGGRRRLFYGYTF.

This chain links TRBV19 with TRBJ1-1; D is perhaps TRBD1 (6 bases). The CDR3 covers 16 residues. Per the germline V gene, CDR1 is LNHDA and CDR2 is SQIVND (reference sequence). Trimming stripped 7 bases from V and 1 base from J, with 19 bases between. The CDR3 DNA reads as TGTGCCAGTAACAGGGCCCCGGGACACGGGAACACTGAAGCTTTCTTT. Protein sequence: CASNRAPGHGNTEAFF.

The chain uses TRBV7-6 and TRBJ1-3; D perhaps matches TRBD1 (6 bases). V was pared by 5 bases and J by 4 bases, with 18 bases between. Germline CDR1 is SGHVS and CDR2 is FNYEAQ. The CDR3 consists of 16 residues. Here the CDR3 reads CASSPRGRGGGNTIYF. Here the CDR3 DNA reads TGTGCCAGCAGCCCCCGCGGCAGGGGTGGAGGAAACACCATATATTTT.

The V and J genes are TRBV20-1 and TRBJ1-1; tentatively, D is TRBD1 (5 bases). The V gene lost 3 bases and the J gene lost 0 bases, with 8 bases spanning the gap. The CDR3 has 13 amino acids. Germline CDR1 is DFQATT and CDR2 is SNEGSKA (reference sequence). The CDR3 sequence: CSASTGLNTEAFF. CDR3 nucleotide sequence: TGCAGTGCTAGTACGGGGCTGAACACTGAAGCTTTCTTT.

As for this clonotype: A much larger clone lies a single base off, so this may be a read error. The chain combines TRBV6-1 with TRBJ2-2; D assignment may be TRBD1 or TRBD2 (5 bases each). The CDR3 is 17 residues long. Germline values: CDR1 MNHNS, CDR2 SASEGT. V was shortened by 11 bases and J by 2 bases, with 24 bases between the two germline ends. The CDR3 DNA follows: TGTGCCGCCGCCCGCCACTATACCGGGACCAACACCGGGGAGCTGTTTTTT. Translation gives CAAARHYTGTNTGELFF.

The J gene is TRBJ2-3, the V gene TRBV7-3; D gene unclear. The CDR3 totals 14 residues. The germline V gene encodes CDR1 SGHTA and CDR2 FQGTGA. V lost 0 bases, J lost 3 bases, and 7 bases lay in between. In DNA form, the CDR3 reads TGTGCCAGCAGCTTAACGCTGGCGACAGATACGCAGTATTTT. It translates to CASSLTLATDTQYF.

The rearrangement uses TRBV20-1 and TRBJ2-3, with D maybe TRBD1 (6 bases). From germline, CDR1 is DFQATT and CDR2 SNEGSKA (reference sequence). This CDR3 is built from 12 residues. V lost 0 bases and J lost 9, with 10 bases in between. CDR3 sequence: CSARDRGQTQYF. The DNA of the CDR3 is TGCAGTGCTAGAGATAGAGGACAGACGCAGTATTTT.

The chain has TRBV7-2 and TRBJ2-7, with D maybe TRBD2 (7 bases). The V end was cut by 6 bases, the J end by 0 bases, with 21 bases between. Germline lookup yields CDR1 SGHTA and CDR2 FQGNSA. The CDR3 length is 17 residues. The CDR3 DNA reads as TGTGCCAGCAGTTGGCCTGGGGGGGCCCCAAGCTCCTACGAGCAGTACTTC. Its translation: CASSWPGGAPSSYEQYF.

J is TRBJ2-3 and V is TRBV6-1; TRBD2 might be the D (7 bases). Germline V gene data show CDR1 as MNHNS and CDR2 as SASEGT. V gave up 6 bases and J gave up 5 bases, with 18 bases separating them. This CDR3 comprises 15 residues. CDR3 amino acids: CASSLRGEGGDTQYF. The CDR3 DNA sequence: TGTGCCAGCAGCTTGAGGGGGGAGGGTGGAGATACGCAGTATTTT.

The CDR3 sequence: CASRSRGFAEAFF. The CDR3 DNA sequence: TGTGCCAGCAGGTCGCGGGGATTCGCTGAAGCTTTCTTT. The chain joins TRBV2 to TRBJ1-1; D not certain. Trimming cost V 6 bases and J 6 bases, with 14 bases left between them. The CDR3 runs to 13 residues. Germline-derived CDR1 and CDR2 are SNHLY and FYNNEI.

This chain joins TRBV7-6 and TRBJ1-1; TRBD1 aligns across 7 bases. Unmatched junction bases numbered 11, after V lost 5 bases and J lost 2 bases. The germline CDR1 and CDR2 sequences are SGHVS and FNYEAQ. This CDR3 region has 16 residues. The CDR3, as DNA: TGTGCCAGCAGCCCATCTGTGGGACAGCTAAACACTGAAGCTTTCTTT. Translation: CASSPSVGQLNTEAFF.

J is TRBJ1-5 and V is TRBV11-2; D remains unclear. V lost 0 bases, J lost 6 bases, and 3 bases lay in between. This CDR3 comprises 12 residues. Germline V CDR1 and CDR2: SGHAT, FQNNGV. The CDR3 loop is CASSLEGQPQHF. The CDR3 DNA reads TGTGCCAGCAGCTTAGAGGGTCAGCCCCAGCATTTT.

This chain uses TRBV20-1 with TRBJ2-2; D ambiguous. Trimming took off 6 bases at V and 6 bases at J, with 14 bases between the two ends. Germline CDR1 reads DFQATT; CDR2 reads SNEGSKA (reference sequence). The CDR3 sequence is 13 residues long. CDR3 nucleotides: TGCAGTGCACCGGACCCACTCGCCGGGGAGCTGTTTTTT. Residues: CSAPDPLAGELFF.

The CDR3 loop reads CTSSLAGTGGAYEQYF. The CDR3 DNA sequence: TGTACCAGCAGCTTAGCCGGGACAGGGGGCGCATACGAGCAGTACTTC. The chain recombines TRBV7-2 with TRBJ2-7; 12 positions agree with TRBD1. Germline CDR1 and CDR2: SGHTA and FQGNSA. Germline trimming cut 0 bases from V and 4 bases from J; bases unmatched to any gene: 4. The CDR3 extends over 16 amino acids.

The J gene is TRBJ2-1, the V gene TRBV27, with TRBD2 identical over 7 bases. Germline CDR1 is MNHEY and CDR2 is SMNVEV (reference sequence). The V and J ends lost 6 bases and 0 bases, in that order; junction bases with no gene match: 5. The CDR3 has 15 residues. CDR3: CASSPTSVSYNEQFF. The DNA of the CDR3 is TGTGCCAGCAGCCCAACTAGCGTCTCCTACAATGAGCAGTTCTTC.

The chain couples TRBV2 to TRBJ2-7, with TRBD2 as a possible D gene (5 bases). CDR3 length: 13 amino acids. In germline, CDR1 is SNHLY, CDR2 FYNNEI. V was cut by 6 bases and J by 4 bases, with 13 bases left in between. As DNA, the CDR3 is TGTGCCAGCAGGACGGGGATAGCTTACGAGCAGTACTTC. Translation: CASRTGIAYEQYF.